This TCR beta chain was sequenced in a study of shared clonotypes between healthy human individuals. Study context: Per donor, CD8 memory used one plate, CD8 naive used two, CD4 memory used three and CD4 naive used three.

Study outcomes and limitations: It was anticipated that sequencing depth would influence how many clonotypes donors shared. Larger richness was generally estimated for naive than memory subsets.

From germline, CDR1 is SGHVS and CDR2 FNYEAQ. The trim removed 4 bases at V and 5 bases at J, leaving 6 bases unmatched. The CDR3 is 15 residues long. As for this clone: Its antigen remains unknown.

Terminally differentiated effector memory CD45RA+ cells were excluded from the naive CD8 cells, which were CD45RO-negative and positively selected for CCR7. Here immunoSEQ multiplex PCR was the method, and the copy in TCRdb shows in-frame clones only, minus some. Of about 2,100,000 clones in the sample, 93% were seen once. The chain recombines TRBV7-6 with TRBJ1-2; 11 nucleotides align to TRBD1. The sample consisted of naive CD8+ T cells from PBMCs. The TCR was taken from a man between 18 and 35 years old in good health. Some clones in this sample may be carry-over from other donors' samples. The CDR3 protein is CASSSGQGAEYGYTF. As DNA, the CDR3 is TGTGCCAGCAGCTCAGGACAGGGGGCTGAATATGGCTACACCTTC.